This T cell receptor beta chain was documented in a study of cytomegalovirus exposure and HLA in healthy donors. Between the trimmed V and J ends, which lost 0 bases and 2 bases, there was a span of 14 bases. Per germline, CDR1 LGHNA and CDR2 YSLEER. The length of the CDR3 is 17 residues. The PCR ran on 60 Vbeta and 13 Jbeta primers. TCRdb keeps only in-frame clones here, not all; method: immunoSEQ multiplex PCR. The table records about 120,000 clones, 75% to 80% of them present only once. In this sample, this clone turned up once. This chain uses TRBV4-3 with TRBJ2-1, with D perhaps TRBD2 (5 bases). Sequences were obtained from PBMCs. The sequence came from a woman aged 25 to 39 in good health and CMV-seropositive. CDR3: CASSQDSRGYTYNEQFF. The CDR3 DNA follows: TGCGCCAGCAGCCAAGATAGCCGGGGTTATACCTACAATGAGCAGTTCTTC.